The 11 T cell receptor beta chains below were found in one sample sequenced in a study of T cell responses to AZD1222 COVID-19 vaccine. Generated by immunoSEQ multiplex PCR, the TCRdb table keeps only in-frame clones and is missing some. This table holds around 94,000 clones, 85% to 90% found once. The source was peripheral blood, collected on day 0 of AZD1222 vaccination. The receptors come from an adult in good health.

CDR3 protein: CASSERGEYYYGYTF. CDR3 bases: TGTGCCAGCAGTGAAAGGGGGGAATACTACTATGGCTACACCTTC. The chain carries TRBV2 and TRBJ1-2, with a possible D match to TRBD1 (6 bases). The V end lost 2 bases, the J end lost 3 bases, and 13 bases lay between the germline ends. Per the germline V gene, CDR1 is SNHLY and CDR2 is FYNNEI. The CDR3 covers 15 residues.

This chain connects TRBV9 to TRBJ2-5, with 10 nucleotides matching TRBD2. With V trimmed by 0 bases and J by 0 bases, 2 bases remained unmatched. Germline CDR1 SGDLS, CDR2 YYNGEE. The CDR3 spans 16 residues. The CDR3: CASSVALAGDQETQYF. CDR3 nucleotides: TGTGCCAGCAGCGTAGCTCTAGCGGGGGACCAAGAGACCCAGTACTTC.

The chain carries TRBV19 and TRBJ1-6; 10 nucleotides agree with TRBD1. The trim removed 6 bases at V and 7 bases at J, leaving 9 bases unmatched. Per the germline V gene, CDR1 is LNHDA and CDR2 is SQIVND (reference sequence). The length of the CDR3 is 16 residues. The CDR3 DNA reads as TGTGCCAGTAGCAGAGGGACAGGGGATAGCAATTCACCCCTCCACTTT. Its translation is CASSRGTGDSNSPLHF.

The chain couples TRBV2 to TRBJ1-2; D is undetermined. V gave up 1 base and J gave up 4 bases, with 10 bases separating them. This CDR3 spans 14 amino acids. Per the germline V gene, CDR1 is SNHLY and CDR2 is FYNNEI. CDR3 nucleotides: TGTGCCAGCAGTGAAGGTTCAGCGAGCTATGGCTACACCTTC. This codes for CASSEGSASYGYTF.

The table lists this clone with a count of one. The rearrangement links TRBV5-6 to TRBJ1-1; D not resolved. V gave up 0 bases and J gave up 3 bases, with 3 bases separating them. The germline V gene encodes CDR1 SGHDT and CDR2 YYEEEE. CDR3 length equals 12 residues. CDR3 DNA: TGTGCCAGCAGCTTGGAAGACACTGAAGCTTTCTTT. This codes for CASSLEDTEAFF.

This clone was observed a few times. The chain has TRBV4-3 and TRBJ1-1; D gene uncertain. Germline loops: CDR1 LGHNA, CDR2 YSLEER. The V end was cut by 5 bases, the J end by 1 base, with 11 bases between. This CDR3 has 14 amino acids. CDR3 amino acids: CASSAVLGNTEAFF. CDR3 sequence (DNA): TGCGCCAGCAGCGCGGTATTGGGGAACACTGAAGCTTTCTTT.

V gene TRBV6-5 combines with J gene TRBJ1-6; perhaps TRBD1 as D (6 bases). The V gene's germline CDR1 is MNHEY and CDR2 SVGAGI. The CDR3 extends over 14 amino acids. V was shortened by 2 bases and J by 9 bases, with 11 bases between the two germline ends. CDR3 sequence reads: CASSYRGQGSPLHF. CDR3 nucleotides: TGTGCCAGCAGTTACCGGGGGCAGGGTTCACCCCTCCACTTT.

This clone was seen a handful of times. The V gene is TRBV19, the J gene TRBJ1-5; 8 positions match TRBD1. CDR3 length: 13 amino acids. Germline V CDR1 and CDR2: LNHDA, SQIVND (reference sequence). The J segment lost 4 bases and the V segment lost 9 bases, leaving 5 bases of the junction unmatched. The CDR3 coding sequence is TGTGCCAGCCAGGACAGGGAAAATCAGCCCCAGCATTTT. Translating gives CASQDRENQPQHF.

J is TRBJ2-3 and V is TRBV11-2, with a possible D match to TRBD2 (5 bases). The CDR3 is 16 amino acids. The germline gives CDR1 SGHAT, CDR2 FQNNGV. V lost 4 bases and J lost 3, with 17 bases in between. The DNA for the CDR3 is TGTGCCAGCAGCTCCCAAGCGGAAAGGAGTACAGATACGCAGTATTTT. Encoded protein: CASSSQAERSTDTQYF.

V gene TRBV5-4 combines with J gene TRBJ2-5; D is uncertain. Germline CDR1 reads SGHNT; CDR2 reads YYREEE (reference sequence). This CDR3 has 13 amino acids. V lost 1 base, J lost 1 base, and 5 bases lay in between. CDR3 amino acids: CASSLSSQETQYF. CDR3 DNA: TGTGCCAGCAGCTTGTCCAGCCAAGAGACCCAGTACTTC.

The rearrangement joins TRBV28 to TRBJ1-3, with 8 nucleotides matching TRBD1. The CDR3 has 22 amino acids. V lost 0 bases to trimming and J lost 0 bases; unmatched junction nucleotides: 19. Germline assignment: CDR1 MDHEN and CDR2 SYDVKM. CDR3 in amino acids: CASSLWPLIRDRTIVSGNTIYF. The DNA for the CDR3 is TGTGCCAGCAGTTTATGGCCTTTAATCCGGGACAGGACTATAGTCTCTGGAAACACCATATATTTT.